A single TCR beta chain is shown here with its context. What was amplified from RNA transcripts were TCR beta CDR3 regions. The TCR CDR3 was amplified in a first-round RT-PCR using the HTBI primer set. TCRdb passed the multiplex PCR reads through MiXCR, listing each CDR3 protein once. The sample includes about 600,000 distinct CDR3 sequences, approximately 15% of them seen just once. This entry comes from a study of T cells in Graves' hyperthyroidism and ophthalmopathy. The clonotype was recovered from a woman between 18 and 30 years old with Graves' ophthalmopathy. The sequenced material came from blood.

CDR3 sequence reads: CASSQYLAGVQQETQYF. CDR3 DNA: TGTGCCAGCAGCCAATACCTAGCGGGAGTTCAACAAGAGACCCAGTACTTC. The V and J genes are TRBV3-1 and TRBJ2-5; 10 bases are shared with TRBD2. The CDR3 extends over 17 amino acids. Per germline, CDR1 LGHDT and CDR2 YNNKEL (reference sequence). Trimming cost V 2 bases and J 2 bases; bases outside gene matches: 8.